The present entry profiles one TCR beta chain with its context. Its antigen is as yet unknown. These data belong to a study of a mutant IDH1 vaccine in newly diagnosed glioma. Overall study context: Sex among treated patients split about 62% male, about 40% female; mean age was approximately 38 years. Before enrollment, patients got radiotherapy alone, temozolomide alone, or mostly the combination.

Time point indicated: week 11, during vaccination. Topical imiquimod accompanied each vaccine dose, which consisted of 300 ug of mutant IDH1 20-mer peptide. Profiled with immunoSEQ multiplex PCR; TCRdb holds only in-frame clones, not every one. The sample carries some 59,000 clones, about 89% recorded once. The study's findings and limits: Vaccination induced immune responses in approximately 94% of patients. Pseudoprogression seemed unrelated to changes in top peripheral T cell clonotypes.

The clonotype was recovered from a middle-aged man with glioma. The material sequenced was PBMCs, taken from a glioma patient whose treatment included an IDH1 peptide vaccine.

As DNA, the CDR3 is TGTGCCAGCAGCTCCGGGGCCGCCGTTTACGAGCAGTACTTC. Translated: CASSSGAAVYEQYF. V gene TRBV11-2 combines with J gene TRBJ2-7; D assignment may be TRBD1 or TRBD2 (5 bases each). Germline V CDR1 and CDR2: SGHAT, FQNNGV. CDR3 length: 14 amino acids. V was shortened by 4 bases and J by 4 bases, with 14 bases between the two germline ends. The complete variable domain, with remaining parts taken from reference TRBV11-2 and TRBJ2-7, reads EAGVAQSPRYKIIEKRQSVAFWCNPISGHATLYWYQQILGQGPKLLIQFQNNGVVDDSQLPKDRFSAERLKGVDSTLKIQPAKLEDSAVYLCASSSGAAVYEQYFGPGTRLTVT.